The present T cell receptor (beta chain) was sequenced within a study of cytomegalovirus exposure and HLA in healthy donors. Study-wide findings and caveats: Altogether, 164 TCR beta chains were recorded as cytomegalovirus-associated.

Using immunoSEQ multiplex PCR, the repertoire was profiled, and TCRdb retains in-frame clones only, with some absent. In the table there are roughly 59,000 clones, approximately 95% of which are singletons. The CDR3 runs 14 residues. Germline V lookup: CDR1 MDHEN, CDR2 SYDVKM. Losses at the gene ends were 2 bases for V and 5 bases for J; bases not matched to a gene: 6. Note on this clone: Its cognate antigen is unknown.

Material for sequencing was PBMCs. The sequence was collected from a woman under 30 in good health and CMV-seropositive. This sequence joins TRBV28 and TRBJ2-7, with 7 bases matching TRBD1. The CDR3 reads CASSLPRQGHEQYF. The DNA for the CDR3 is TGTGCCAGCAGTTTACCCCGACAGGGCCACGAGCAGTACTTC. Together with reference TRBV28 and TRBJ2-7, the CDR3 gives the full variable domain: DVKVTQSSRYLVKRTGEKVFLECVQDMDHENMFWYRQDPGLGLRLIYFSYDVKMKEKGDIPEGYSVSREKKERFSLILESASTNQTSMYLCASSLPRQGHEQYFGPGTRLTVT.